Following are 26 T cell receptor beta chains from one sample sequenced in a study of T-cell memory formation after mild COVID-19. One entry per CDR3 protein results from TCRdb running MiXCR on the 5' RACE reads. Of about 430,000 distinct CDR3 sequences listed, roughly a quarter were seen once; the top ten hold around 8.8%. Sequenced: PBMCs or a T cell subset sorted from them (not recorded which). These TCRs come from an adult woman who had mild COVID-19 (a few samples of this study predate the infection). Cell type and time point are not known.

The chain carries TRBV2 and TRBJ1-2; D may be TRBD1 (6 bases). The V gene's germline CDR1 is SNHLY and CDR2 FYNNEI. The ends were cut back, 5 bases at V and 3 bases at J, with 16 bases in the middle. The CDR3 consists of 15 residues. CDR3: CASSTNRASHYGYTF. In nucleotides, the CDR3 is TGTGCCAGCAGTACGAACAGGGCCTCCCACTATGGCTACACCTTC.

This clonotype was seen only once. In DNA, the CDR3 is TGTGCCAGCAGTTCTCTCCGGGACCCGGTGTACACAGATACGCAGTATTTT. Its translation: CASSSLRDPVYTDTQYF. J is TRBJ2-3 and V is TRBV2; D may correspond to TRBD1 or TRBD2 (5 bases each). The V and J ends lost 5 bases and 2 bases respectively, with 20 bases between them. There are 17 residues in the CDR3. Germline V lookup: CDR1 SNHLY, CDR2 FYNNEI.

The genes are TRBV6-5 and TRBJ2-2; 9 nucleotides agree with TRBD1. Trimming removed 6 bases from V and 4 bases from J; junction bases left unmatched: 6. Germline values: CDR1 MNHEY, CDR2 SVGAGI. This CDR3 region has 15 residues. This CDR3 reads CASRSQGAVTGELFF. CDR3 bases: TGTGCCAGCAGGTCACAGGGGGCCGTCACCGGGGAGCTGTTTTTT.

This chain links TRBV6-2 or TRBV6-3 with TRBJ2-7; no definite D call. V lost 2 bases and J lost 7, with 9 bases in between. The CDR3 extends over 12 amino acids. Per the germline V gene, CDR1 is MNHEY and CDR2 is SVGEGT. CDR3 nucleotide sequence: TGTGCCAGCAGTTACAAGATCGGGGAGCAGTACTTC. Translated: CASSYKIGEQYF.

This sequence joins TRBV2 and TRBJ2-7; 9 bases align to TRBD2. Unmatched junction bases numbered 10, after V lost 3 bases and J lost 4 bases. The CDR3 is 16 amino acids. CDR1 and CDR2 (germline): SNHLY, FYNNEI. CDR3 region: CASSEGWASGDYEQYF. In DNA, the CDR3 is TGTGCCAGCAGTGAGGGTTGGGCTAGCGGGGATTACGAGCAGTACTTC.

In its sample, this clonotype was seen a few times. The rearrangement links TRBV5-6 to TRBJ2-1, with 10 nucleotides matching TRBD2. The CDR3 is 17 residues long. CDR1 SGHDT and CDR2 YYEEEE come from the germline V gene. V lost 1 base, J lost 7 bases, and 11 bases stayed unmatched. In DNA form, the CDR3 reads TGTGCCAGCAGCTTGAAGCGGGAGGGCCCGGGTTGGAATGAGCAGTTCTTC. Translated, it gives CASSLKREGPGWNEQFF.

This clonotype occurred a few times. This chain joins TRBV5-6 and TRBJ2-7, with 9 bases lining up with TRBD2. The germline V gene has CDR1 SGHDT and CDR2 YYEEEE. Unmatched junction bases numbered 8, after V lost 0 bases and J lost 1 base. The CDR3 is 17 residues long. The chain's CDR3 is CASSLAGAGGPSYEQYF. CDR3 nucleotides: TGTGCCAGCAGCTTGGCCGGGGCGGGAGGGCCGTCCTACGAGCAGTACTTC.

This chain joins TRBV5-4 and TRBJ1-1; D gene uncertain. Trimming took 4 bases from V and 4 from J, leaving 11 bases between them. This CDR3 has 13 residues. CDR1 is SGHNT and CDR2 is YYREEE in the germline V gene (reference sequence). The CDR3 protein is CASSPNAGTEAFF. CDR3 DNA sequence: TGTGCCAGCAGCCCAAACGCGGGCACTGAAGCTTTCTTT.

The gene calls are TRBV11-2 and TRBJ1-3, with D possibly matching TRBD1 (5 bases). The CDR3 runs 17 residues. CDR1 SGHAT and CDR2 FQNNGV come from the germline V gene. V was cut by 3 bases and J by 2 bases, with 17 bases left in between. This CDR3 is CASSLDPGAYTGNTIYF. CDR3 in DNA: TGTGCCAGCAGCTTGGACCCCGGGGCGTATACTGGAAACACCATATATTTT.

This chain connects TRBV6-5 to TRBJ1-1; D is unclear. Germline V gene sequence: CDR1 MNHEY, CDR2 SVGAGI. The V end was cut by 7 bases, the J end by 3 bases, with 12 bases between. The CDR3 spans 13 residues. The CDR3 nucleotides read TGTGCCAGCATCCAACGTGGGTACACTGAAGCTTTCTTT. Translation gives CASIQRGYTEAFF.

This clonotype was seen many times. The rearrangement links TRBV7-2 to TRBJ2-3, with D hard to call. Germline V gene data show CDR1 as SGHTA and CDR2 as FQGNSA. This CDR3 spans 12 amino acids. V was cut by 3 bases and J by 5 bases, with 6 bases left in between. The CDR3 region is CASSFYGDTQYF. DNA of the CDR3: TGTGCCAGCAGCTTCTATGGAGATACGCAGTATTTT.

In its sample, this clonotype was seen once. The chain combines TRBV18 with TRBJ1-5; tentatively, D is TRBD1 (5 bases). In germline, CDR1 is KGHSH, CDR2 LQKENI. The CDR3 has 14 residues. Trimming took off 6 bases at V and 5 bases at J, with 14 bases between the two ends. The CDR3 bases are TGTGCCAGCTCTCCCGGCCGGGGGGATCAGCCCCAGCATTTT. Translation: CASSPGRGDQPQHF.

This clonotype was seen only a few times. This chain links TRBV7-2 with TRBJ1-4, with a tentative D call TRBD1 (5 bases). V lost 0 bases and J lost 7, with 9 bases in between. This CDR3 region has 14 residues. CDR1 SGHTA and CDR2 FQGNSA come from the germline V gene. CDR3 loop: CASSLARDGEKLFF. The DNA for the CDR3 is TGTGCCAGCAGCTTAGCCAGGGACGGTGAAAAACTGTTTTTT.

In its sample, this clonotype was seen a few times. V usage is TRBV7-3 and J usage is TRBJ2-5; D is unresolved. CDR1 is SGHTA and CDR2 is FQGTGA in the germline V gene. The CDR3 covers 13 residues. Trimming took off 0 bases at V and 5 bases at J, with 7 bases between the two ends. The CDR3 DNA is TGTGCCAGCAGCTTAACGAGGTCGGAGACCCAGTACTTC. It specifies CASSLTRSETQYF.

J is TRBJ2-7 and V is TRBV7-6; 7 bases line up with TRBD1. CDR3 length: 13 amino acids. V trimming: 8 bases; J trimming: 3 bases; junction bases outside the gene matches: 7. The germline V gene has CDR1 SGHVS and CDR2 FNYEAQ. CDR3 bases: TGTGCCAGCGCCCATACAGGGGACTACGAGCAGTACTTC. It yields the protein CASAHTGDYEQYF.

On this clonotype: Compared with germline, one end of the junction differs, possibly owing to a read error. This chain joins TRBV7-9 and TRBJ2-4; a weak D match, TRBD2 (7 bases). The CDR3 is made up of 13 amino acids. Germline assignment: CDR1 SEHNR and CDR2 FQNEAQ (reference sequence). CDR3 bases: TGTGCCAGCAGCTCCCAGGACAGCCCGGGGAGGGACTTC. Translated: CASSSQDSPGRDF.

This clonotype was seen a handful of times. The chain has TRBV7-9 and TRBJ2-3, with D unclear. This CDR3 has 16 amino acids. V was pared by 3 bases and J by 4 bases, with 17 bases between. Per the germline V gene, CDR1 is SEHNR and CDR2 is FQNEAQ (reference sequence). CDR3 amino acids: CASSFDPKRSADTQYF. In nucleotides, the CDR3 is TGTGCCAGCAGCTTCGACCCCAAGCGCTCTGCAGATACGCAGTATTTT.

This rearrangement joins TRBV14 to TRBJ2-6; weak D call: TRBD1 (5 bases). The CDR3 is 17 residues long. Trimming removed 3 bases from V and 0 bases from J, with 12 bases in between. Germline CDR1 SGHDN, CDR2 FVKESK. CDR3 coding DNA: TGTGCCAGCAGCCAGGGGTACAGGTTCTCTGGGGCCAACGTCCTGACTTTC. Residues: CASSQGYRFSGANVLTF.

This clonotype was picked up a small number of times. The V gene is TRBV2, the J gene TRBJ1-2; D is perhaps TRBD1 (5 bases). In germline, CDR1 is SNHLY, CDR2 FYNNEI. CDR3 size: 11 residues. Trimming took off 7 bases at V and 13 bases at J, with 16 bases between the two ends. Here the CDR3 DNA reads TGTGCCAGCACTTGGGGGGAGCACGGCACCTTC. This sequence encodes CASTWGEHGTF.

This clonotype appeared a few times. This chain connects TRBV7-9 to TRBJ2-5; weak D call: TRBD1 (5 bases). Germline V gene sequence: CDR1 SEHNR, CDR2 FQNEAQ (reference sequence). Trimming removed 5 bases at V and 4 bases at J, with 14 bases between. The CDR3 contains 14 residues. CDR3 residues: CASSPLGQRETQYF. The CDR3 DNA follows: TGTGCCAGCAGCCCCCTGGGGCAGAGAGAGACCCAGTACTTC. The complete variable domain, with remaining parts taken from reference TRBV7-9 and TRBJ2-5, reads DTGVSQNPRHKITKRGQNVTFRCDPISEHNRLYWYRQTLGQGPEFLTYFQNEAQLEKSRLLSDRFSAERPKGSFSTLEIQRTEQGDSAMYLCASSPLGQRETQYFGPGTRLLVL.

The chain joins TRBV29-1 to TRBJ1-2, with a tentative D call TRBD1 (5 bases). The CDR3 is made up of 12 amino acids. Trimming pared 4 bases from V and 4 bases from J, leaving 10 bases between. The germline V gene encodes CDR1 SQVTM and CDR2 ANQGSEA. CDR3 loop: CSVVRGSYGYTF. CDR3 coding DNA: TGCAGCGTTGTAAGGGGATCCTATGGCTACACCTTC.

V usage is TRBV19 and J usage is TRBJ1-1; the D gene is possibly TRBD1 (5 bases). V lost 3 bases to trimming and J lost 0 bases, with 20 bases between them. Germline assignment: CDR1 LNHDA and CDR2 SQIVND (reference sequence). The CDR3 loop spans 18 amino acids. CDR3 coding DNA: TGTGCCAGTAGTATGGCAGGGCGACTGCCCCCAATGAACACTGAAGCTTTCTTT. Its protein product is CASSMAGRLPPMNTEAFF.

V and J are TRBV29-1 and TRBJ2-1; D is perhaps TRBD2 (5 bases). Germline CDR1 SQVTM, CDR2 ANQGSEA. The V gene lost 7 bases and the J gene lost 10 bases, with 17 bases spanning the gap. CDR3 length: 12 residues. CDR3 sequence (DNA): TGCAGCGCGGCGACTACGGTGGGGGAGCAGTTCTTC. Translated: CSAATTVGEQFF.

This clonotype was counted only a few times. The chain joins TRBV7-8 to TRBJ2-3; 14 positions match TRBD2. The CDR3 is made up of 17 amino acids. J gave up 6 bases and V 5 bases, and 10 bases lay outside the gene matches. The germline gives CDR1 SGHVS, CDR2 FQNEAQ. The CDR3 protein is CASSPLGLAGARDTQYF. For the CDR3, the DNA is TGTGCCAGCAGCCCCCTGGGACTAGCGGGGGCAAGGGATACGCAGTATTTT. Full variable domain (rest looked up from reference TRBV7-8 and TRBJ2-3): GAGVSQSPRYKVAKRGQDVALRCDPISGHVSLFWYQQALGQGPEFLTYFQNEAQLDKSGLPSDRFFAERPEGSVSTLKIQRTQQEDSAVYLCASSPLGLAGARDTQYFGPGTRLTVL.

This clonotype was seen only a few times. This chain joins TRBV12-3 or TRBV12-4 and TRBJ1-5; no definite D call. The V and J ends lost 6 bases and 6 bases respectively, with 12 bases between them. The CDR3 covers 13 residues. The CDR3 bases are TGTGCCAGCAGCACGACGATGGTTCAGCCCCAGCATTTT. Translating gives CASSTTMVQPQHF.

As to this clonotype: A read error is possible here, since a much larger clone lies one base away. This chain connects TRBV27 to TRBJ2-1; D remains unclear. V lost 4 bases, J lost 10 bases, and 11 bases lay in between. Germline CDR1 reads MNHEY; CDR2 reads SMNVEV (reference sequence). The CDR3 has 12 residues. The CDR3, as DNA: TGTGCCAGCAGTTCTCTCCCCGGGGAGCAGTTCTTC. This encodes CASSSLPGEQFF.